The TCR beta chain described here comes from a study of CD8+CD57+ T cells in acquired aplastic anemia. Overall study: Read counts for CD4+ cells (from healthy donors) averaged roughly 10 million. Study observations and caveats: Common to patients and controls were around 30 CD8+ CDR3 sequences.

Genomic DNA acted as the template from which TCR beta VDJ combination and CDR3 sequence profiling were carried out. TCRdb used MiXCR to reprocess the reads, holding one entry per CDR3 protein. The table lists about 110,000 distinct CDR3 sequences, 51% of them singletons. This clonotype occurred a few times. Antigen: not known. The V end lost 4 bases, the J end lost 4 bases, and 14 bases lay between the germline ends. This CDR3 is built from 14 residues. CDR1 is SGHKS, CDR2 YYEKEE, per germline (reference sequence). The TCR comes from a human donor in good health, serving as a control. The chain employs TRBV5-5 and TRBJ1-2, with D tentatively TRBD1 (6 bases). The source material was sorted CD4+, CD8+, or CD8+CD57+ T cells (not recorded which) from PBMCs. Written as DNA, the CDR3 is TGTGCCAGCAGCACACAGGGCGCGGCCTATGGCTACACCTTC. It specifies CASSTQGAAYGYTF.